This T cell receptor (beta chain) was sequenced during a study of OX40 agonist ivuxolimab in advanced cancers. This clone has only one observation. J was trimmed by 6 bases and V by 4 bases; bases with no gene match: 16. The germline V gene encodes CDR1 MDHEN and CDR2 SYDVKM. The CDR3 has 17 residues. TCRdb's copy holds only in-frame clones and misses some; the assay was immunoSEQ multiplex PCR. The table shows around 67,000 clones, with roughly 80% occurring only once. Specimen: CD4+ or CD8+ T cells sorted from blood, collected in a trial of the OX40 agonist ivuxolimab. The receptor's source is an adult with an advanced solid tumor such as melanoma, head and neck, liver or kidney cancer. The chain employs TRBV28 and TRBJ1-2; 8 bases match TRBD1. The CDR3 nucleotides are TGTGCCAGCAGTTCGTTCAACGGGAAACAGGGGGTAGATGGCTACACCTTC. It translates to CASSSFNGKQGVDGYTF.